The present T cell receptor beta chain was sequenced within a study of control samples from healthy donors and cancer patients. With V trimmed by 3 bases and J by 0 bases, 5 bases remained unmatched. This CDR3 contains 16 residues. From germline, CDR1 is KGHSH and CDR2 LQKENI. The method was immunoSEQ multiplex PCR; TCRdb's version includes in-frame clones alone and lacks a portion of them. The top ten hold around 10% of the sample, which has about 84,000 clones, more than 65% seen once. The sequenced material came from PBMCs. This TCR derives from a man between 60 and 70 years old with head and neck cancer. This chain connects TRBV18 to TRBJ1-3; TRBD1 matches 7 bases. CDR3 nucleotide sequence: TGTGCCAGCTCACCGGCGGGGACAGTCTCTGGAAACACCATATATTTT. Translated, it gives CASSPAGTVSGNTIYF.